This TCR beta chain was recovered during a study of response to subunit inactivated influenza vaccine. General study findings and limits: Every seasonal influenza vaccination brings in few new T cells, the authors suggested.

Germline V lookup: CDR1 DFQATT, CDR2 SNEGSKA (reference sequence). The CDR3 covers 15 residues. V shed 5 bases, J shed 6 bases, and the junction held 7 bases outside the gene matches. TCRdb re-called the RT-PCR reads through MiXCR, storing one row per CDR3 protein. Found here are around 850,000 distinct CDR3 sequences, approximately 18% of them singletons; the top ten hold roughly 10%. This clonotype was observed a handful of times. What it recognizes is unknown. V is TRBV20-1 and J is TRBJ2-3, with TRBD2 matching over 14 bases. This material consisted of PBMCs from blood, taken more than 4 days after vaccination. This TCR was sampled from a man in his forties or fifties who received an inactivated influenza vaccine. The CDR3 bases are TGCAGTGCTGGGACTAGCGGGGGTTCGTCTGATACGCAGTATTTT. It specifies CSAGTSGGSSDTQYF.